The entry below gives a single T cell receptor (beta chain) sequence along with its context. The length of the CDR3 is 14 residues. The data were taken from a study of blood T cell repertoires in COVID-19. In the study overall: The United States, Italy and Spain provided the acute and convalescent COVID-19 samples. From T cells, B-cell-depleted T cells, or PBMCs came the material, which was cDNA or gDNA.

Only in-frame clones appear in the TCRdb table, and some are missing; sequencing was by immunoSEQ multiplex PCR. Seen here are 100,000 or so clones, approximately 89% observed once, and the top ten hold 0.85% to 1%. The sequence was obtained from a man aged 55-75 years with acute or convalescent COVID-19. The sequenced sample was peripheral blood. The V call is TRBV21-1, the J call TRBJ1-1; TRBD1 reflects the table's D call only, with no check against the DNA. TRBV21-1 constitutes a pseudogene. CDR3: CASSKRGGTTEAFF. As DNA, the CDR3 is TGTGCCAGCAGTAAAAGAGGGGGTACCACTGAAGCTTTCTTT.